The 27 T cell receptor beta chains presented below share a single source sample, sequenced in a study of T-cell memory formation after mild COVID-19. MiXCR, applied by TCRdb to the 5' RACE reads, yields one record per CDR3 protein. The sample shows 400,000 or so distinct CDR3 sequences, around 20% of them seen only once. Sequencing was done on a sample of PBMCs or a T cell subset sorted from them (not recorded which). The source of these receptors is an adult woman who had mild COVID-19 (a few samples of this study predate the infection). Cell type and time point are not known.

This clonotype was counted a few times. This chain connects TRBV5-1 to TRBJ1-1; 7 nucleotides agree with TRBD1. V shed 2 bases, J shed 2 bases, and the junction held 3 bases outside the gene matches. This CDR3 has 14 residues. CDR1 and CDR2 (germline): SGHRS, YFSETQ. CDR3 in DNA: TGCGCCAGCAGCTTTACAGGGGCTAACACTGAAGCTTTCTTT. Its translation is CASSFTGANTEAFF.

The chain links TRBV5-1 to TRBJ2-1, with 9 positions matching TRBD2. With V trimmed by 4 bases and J by 4 bases, 6 bases remained unmatched. The CDR3 is made up of 15 amino acids. Germline CDR1 is SGHRS and CDR2 is YFSETQ. CDR3 DNA: TGCGCCAGCAGCGAGATTAGCGGGGGATACAATGAGCAGTTCTTC. It specifies CASSEISGGYNEQFF.

The CDR3 region is CATSRVGAAGEETQYF. The CDR3 coding sequence is TGTGCCACCAGCAGAGTCGGAGCGGCAGGGGAAGAGACCCAGTACTTC. V and J are TRBV15 and TRBJ2-5; D possibly corresponds to TRBD1 (6 bases). V was shortened by 1 base and J by 3 bases, with 15 bases between the two germline ends. There are 16 residues in the CDR3. The germline gives CDR1 LNHNV, CDR2 YYDKDF (reference sequence). Full variable domain (rest looked up from reference TRBV15 and TRBJ2-5): DAMVIQNPRYQVTQFGKPVTLSCSQTLNHNVMYWYQQKSSQAPKLLFHYYDKDFNNEADTPDNFQSRRPNTSFCFLDIRSPGLGDTAMYLCATSRVGAAGEETQYFGPGTRLLVL.

The CDR3 bases are TGTGCCAGCAGCTTAGTAGCGGACCCAAACTACGAGCAGTACTTC. This gives the protein CASSLVADPNYEQYF. The V gene is TRBV7-9, the J gene TRBJ2-7; perhaps TRBD2 as D (6 bases). Germline-derived CDR1 and CDR2 are SEHNR and FQNEAQ (reference sequence). Trimming shortened V by 1 base and J by 3 bases, and 13 bases separated the two germline ends. The CDR3 length is 15 residues. The whole variable domain, remainder taken from reference TRBV7-9 and TRBJ2-7, is DTGVSQNPRHKITKRGQNVTFRCDPISEHNRLYWYRQTLGQGPEFLTYFQNEAQLEKSRLLSDRFSAERPKGSFSTLEIQRTEQGDSAMYLCASSLVADPNYEQYFGPGTRLTVT.

The V gene is TRBV7-2, the J gene TRBJ1-1, with TRBD1 matching 7 bases. Germline CDR1 SGHTA, CDR2 FQGNSA. This CDR3 has 16 residues. V gave up 5 bases and J gave up 3 bases; unmatched junction bases: 12. CDR3 coding DNA: TGTGCCAGCAGCCCCCAGGGGGGGGGCTTTTACACTGAAGCTTTCTTT. It codes for CASSPQGGGFYTEAFF.

V and J are TRBV5-1 and TRBJ2-1; TRBD2 matches at 11 bases. The germline CDR1 and CDR2 sequences are SGHRS and YFSETQ. V was clipped by 3 bases and J by 8 bases; unmatched bases: 7. The CDR3 is 15 amino acids. The CDR3 nucleotides read TGCGCCAGCAGCTCTACTAGCGGGAGTATAGATGAGCAGTTCTTC. It yields the protein CASSSTSGSIDEQFF.

This clonotype appeared once. The chain combines TRBV11-2 with TRBJ2-7; D not certain. Germline assignment: CDR1 SGHAT and CDR2 FQNNGV. Between the trimmed V and J ends, which lost 2 bases and 3 bases, there was a span of 11 bases. The CDR3 is 14 amino acids. DNA for the CDR3: TGTGCCAGCAGCTTACCGTTCGCCATCTACGAGCAGTACTTC. Residues: CASSLPFAIYEQYF.

V and J are TRBV6-2 or TRBV6-3 and TRBJ1-2, with 8 bases that match TRBD1. Per germline, CDR1 MNHEY and CDR2 SVGEGT. This CDR3 is 18 amino acids long. V dropped 6 bases and J dropped 5; count of bases not matched to a gene: 20. The CDR3 sequence is CASRDPLAGGADDYGYTF. The CDR3 coding sequence is TGTGCCAGCAGAGATCCTCTGGCAGGGGGCGCCGACGATTATGGCTACACCTTC.

This clonotype was found a few times. The V call is TRBV29-1, the J call TRBJ1-2; possible D gene TRBD1, 5 bases. This CDR3 comprises 11 residues. Germline loops: CDR1 SQVTM, CDR2 ANQGSEA. The V and J ends lost 4 bases and 6 bases respectively, with 9 bases between them. The CDR3 loop reads CSVGREDGYTF. The DNA of the CDR3 is TGCAGCGTTGGCAGGGAGGATGGCTACACCTTC. Full variable domain (outside the CDR3, taken from reference TRBV29-1 and TRBJ1-2): SAVISQKPSRDICQRGTSLTIQCQVDSQVTMMFWYRQQPGQSLTLIATANQGSEATYESGFVIDKFPISRPNLTFSTLTVSNMSPEDSSIYLCSVGREDGYTFGSGTRLTVV.

The chain joins TRBV2 to TRBJ2-5; TRBD1 matches at 9 bases. CDR3 length: 14 amino acids. V lost 6 bases and J lost 3; bases outside the gene matches: 5. CDR1 is SNHLY and CDR2 is FYNNEI in the germline V gene. The CDR3 here is CASRRDRVEETQYF. As DNA, the CDR3 is TGTGCCAGCAGACGGGACAGGGTCGAAGAGACCCAGTACTTC.

The chain employs TRBV20-1 and TRBJ1-2; a weak D match, TRBD1 (5 bases). Between the trimmed V and J ends, which lost 3 bases and 2 bases, there was a span of 10 bases. The CDR3 spans 13 residues. From germline, CDR1 is DFQATT and CDR2 SNEGSKA (reference sequence). This CDR3 is CSASHPGNYGYTF. The CDR3 DNA reads as TGCAGTGCTAGTCACCCAGGGAACTATGGCTACACCTTC.

The rearrangement joins TRBV4-1 to TRBJ1-2, with D perhaps matching TRBD1 (5 bases). The CDR3 totals 14 residues. CDR1 is MGHRA and CDR2 is YSYEKL in the germline V gene. V lost 3 bases to trimming and J lost 6 bases, with 14 bases between them. For the CDR3, the DNA is TGCGCCAGCAGCCAGGGGCGGCTCTTTAATGGCTACACCTTC. Translating gives CASSQGRLFNGYTF.

As DNA, the CDR3 is TGCGCCAGCAGCCGGACTAGCGGGGGAATGGATGAGCAGTTCTTC. Its protein product is CASSRTSGGMDEQFF. V is TRBV4-1 and J is TRBJ2-1; 13 nucleotides line up with TRBD2. V lost 4 bases, J lost 8 bases, and 5 bases stayed unmatched. CDR3 length: 15 amino acids. CDR1 is MGHRA and CDR2 is YSYEKL in the germline V gene.

This clonotype was observed a handful of times. V is TRBV7-8 and J is TRBJ2-3; 11 nucleotides line up with TRBD2. This CDR3 contains 16 residues. Germline values: CDR1 SGHVS, CDR2 FQNEAQ. V shed 5 bases, J shed 3 bases, and the junction held 7 bases outside the gene matches. The CDR3 DNA reads TGTGCCAGCAGCCCTACTAGCGGGAGTACAACAGATACGCAGTATTTT. Residues: CASSPTSGSTTDTQYF.

As regards this clonotype: This sequence may be a read error, since a much larger clone differs from it by one base. CDR3 bases: TGTGCCAGCAGTGGCAGGTGGCTTGGAAACACCATATATTTT. Translation gives CASSGRWLGNTIYF. The chain couples TRBV12-3 or TRBV12-4 to TRBJ1-3; D is undetermined. The CDR3 loop spans 14 amino acids. Trimming pared 5 bases from V and 3 bases from J, leaving 11 bases between.

This clonotype was observed a handful of times. The genes are TRBV4-1 and TRBJ1-5; D gene unclear. Germline lookup yields CDR1 MGHRA and CDR2 YSYEKL. The CDR3 loop spans 14 amino acids. V was clipped by 4 bases and J by 1 base, with 8 bases between them. As DNA, the CDR3 is TGCGCCAGCAGCCCTAGACTAAGCAATCAGCCCCAGCATTTT. The encoded protein is CASSPRLSNQPQHF.

This clonotype has a count of ten or more. V gene TRBV7-2 combines with J gene TRBJ2-5, with D unclear. Germline CDR1 is SGHTA and CDR2 is FQGNSA. Trimming shortened V by 1 base and J by 4 bases, and 7 bases separated the two germline ends. The CDR3 runs 13 residues. The CDR3 bases are TGTGCCAGCAGCTTAGGGGCCGTAGAGACCCAGTACTTC. It encodes CASSLGAVETQYF.

The rearrangement links TRBV6-6 to TRBJ1-2; 8 bases agree with TRBD1. The V segment lost 8 bases and the J segment 3 bases; nucleotides outside the gene matches: 5. This CDR3 spans 13 amino acids. Germline lookup yields CDR1 MNHNY and CDR2 SVGAGI (reference sequence). CDR3 sequence (DNA): TGTGCCAGCCTCAGGGGGCTCGACTATGGCTACACCTTC. Amino acid sequence: CASLRGLDYGYTF.

The V gene is TRBV12-3 or TRBV12-4, the J gene TRBJ1-1; 7 bases fit TRBD1. J lost 6 bases, V lost 7 bases, and 17 bases had no gene match. There are 16 residues in the CDR3. The CDR3 region has the DNA TGTGCCAGCACCATCCGCCCCCAAATCAGGGGGTCTGAAGCTTTCTTT. Translating gives CASTIRPQIRGSEAFF.

This clonotype appeared many times. V is TRBV19 and J is TRBJ1-2, with D possibly matching TRBD1 (5 bases). The CDR3 spans 15 residues. V lost 4 bases to trimming and J lost 5 bases, with 17 bases between them. From germline, CDR1 is LNHDA and CDR2 SQIVND (reference sequence). Here the CDR3 DNA reads TGTGCCAGTAGTACCAACCCCCGGGGGTCGTATGGCTACACCTTC. Its protein product is CASSTNPRGSYGYTF.

In this sample, this clonotype turned up a few times. CDR3 sequence reads: CASSLGATGTSGVGSYNEQFF. The CDR3 DNA is TGTGCCAGCAGCTTGGGCGCAACCGGGACTAGCGGGGTAGGGTCCTACAATGAGCAGTTCTTC. The gene calls are TRBV7-2 and TRBJ2-1; 13 bases fit TRBD2. The length of the CDR3 is 21 residues. Germline loops: CDR1 SGHTA, CDR2 FQGNSA. The trim removed 3 bases at V and 1 base at J, leaving 15 bases unmatched. Drawing the rest from reference TRBV7-2 and TRBJ2-1, the complete variable domain is GAGVSQSPSNKVTEKGKDVELRCDPISGHTALYWYRQSLGQGLEFLIYFQGNSAPDKSGLPSDRFSAERTGGSVSTLTIQRTQQEDSAVYLCASSLGATGTSGVGSYNEQFFGPGTRLTVL.

This clonotype was counted only a few times. The chain employs TRBV7-9 and TRBJ2-4, with D maybe TRBD2 (5 bases). The V gene's germline CDR1 is SEHNR and CDR2 FQNEAQ (reference sequence). V shed 1 base and J shed 16 bases, with 14 bases lying between them. CDR3 length equals 12 residues. This CDR3 is CASSLVPSSIYF. In DNA form, the CDR3 reads TGTGCCAGCAGCTTAGTTCCGTCTAGCATATACTTC.

The gene calls are TRBV7-9 and TRBJ1-2; the match to TRBD1 covers 10 bases. CDR1 is SEHNR, CDR2 FQNEAQ, per germline (reference sequence). V was pared by 3 bases and J by 10 bases, with 14 bases of the junction left unmatched. The CDR3 runs to 16 residues. This CDR3 reads CASSLTGGIISRVYTF. The CDR3 DNA reads as TGTGCCAGCAGCTTGACAGGGGGCATAATTTCACGTGTCTACACCTTC.

This clonotype was seen only a few times. The chain employs TRBV7-2 and TRBJ1-3; D remains unclear. Germline V gives CDR1 SGHTA, CDR2 FQGNSA. This CDR3 has 16 amino acids. V was clipped by 5 bases and J by 1 base, with 15 bases between them. CDR3 protein: CASSPRRDRSGNTIYF. Here the CDR3 DNA reads TGTGCCAGCAGCCCGCGGAGAGATAGGTCTGGAAACACCATATATTTT.

This clonotype was seen more than once but under ten times. This chain uses TRBV2 with TRBJ2-5; TRBD1 matches 8 bases. The CDR3 contains 12 residues. Germline V gene sequence: CDR1 SNHLY, CDR2 FYNNEI. Losses at the gene ends were 8 bases for V and 6 bases for J; bases not matched to a gene: 5. The CDR3, as DNA: TGTGCCAGCCAGGGGGCAGGACAGACCCAGTACTTC. Translating it yields CASQGAGQTQYF.

Ten or more counts support this clonotype. This CDR3 reads CASSSGTTRGYTF. CDR3 nucleotide sequence: TGTGCCAGCAGCTCCGGGACAACGAGGGGCTACACCTTC. The chain has TRBV7-2 and TRBJ1-2, with D perhaps matching TRBD1 (6 bases). The CDR3 extends over 13 amino acids. V lost 4 bases to trimming and J lost 8 bases, with 14 bases between them. From germline, CDR1 is SGHTA and CDR2 FQGNSA.

The rearrangement joins TRBV29-1 to TRBJ2-2; D unresolved. The germline CDR1 and CDR2 sequences are SQVTM and ANQGSEA. Trimming pared 4 bases from V and 8 bases from J, leaving 11 bases between. The CDR3 has 12 amino acids. CDR3 sequence: CSVGPTTGELFF. As DNA, the CDR3 is TGCAGCGTTGGGCCAACGACTGGGGAGCTGTTTTTT.